This is a list of T cell receptor beta chains from one sample in a study of T cell repertoires in cytomegalovirus infection. TCRdb independently ran MiXCR on the reads; one entry per CDR3 protein. There are hundreds of thousands of distinct CDR3 sequences in the sample; 33% occur only once, and roughly 18% lies in the top ten. These receptors have no identified antigens. The input for sequencing was cultured PBMCs, taken from culture after CMV antigen stimulation. The receptors derive from a human donor in good health (CMV status not recorded). Some clones in this sample may be carry-over from other donors' samples. The CDR3 runs from the conserved cysteine through the conserved F or W. A D gene is named only where the DNA matches it firmly. Size is omitted from some rows. Given values are once, few, many or a class for expanded clones.

clone size,V gene,J gene,D gene,CDR3 protein,CDR3 DNA
few,TRBV6-5,TRBJ1-1,TRBD1,CATSRGVNTEAFF,TGTGCCACTTCCAGGGGGGTGAACACTGAAGCTTTCTTT
few,TRBV11-2,TRBJ1-1,-,CASSLGPQGISEAFF,TGTGCCAGCAGCTTAGGTCCCCAGGGAATTTCTGAAGCTTTCTTT
few,TRBV6-6,TRBJ2-7,-,CASSYRPDSFPEQYF,TGTGCCAGCAGTTACCGGCCGGACAGTTTCCCCGAGCAGTACTTC
-,TRBV6-5,TRBJ2-3,-,CASSPTRDTDTDTQYF,TGTGCCAGCAGTCCGACGAGGGACACAGACACAGATACGCAGTATTTT
-,TRBV10-3,TRBJ2-1,TRBD2,CAISESRGTSGTYNEQFF,TGTGCCATCAGTGAGTCGAGAGGGACTAGCGGAACCTACAATGAGCAGTTCTTC
many,TRBV19,TRBJ2-5,TRBD2,CASSMTSRETQYF,TGTGCCAGTAGTATGACTAGCCGGGAGACCCAGTACTTC
-,TRBV7-9,TRBJ1-5,-,CASSSSAGKPYASNQPQHF,TGTGCCAGCAGCTCATCCGCGGGAAAGCCGTATGCAAGCAATCAGCCCCAGCATTTT
once,TRBV20-1,TRBJ2-7,-,CSARVGTGTYPEQYF,TGCAGTGCTAGAGTGGGTACAGGGACCTACCCCGAGCAGTACTTC
few,TRBV25-1,TRBJ2-4,-,CASSDGIVAKNIQYF,TGTGCCAGCAGTGATGGTATCGTGGCCAAAAACATTCAGTACTTC
many,TRBV7-2,TRBJ2-2,TRBD2,CASSLVWGEGYTGELFF,TGTGCCAGCAGCTTAGTGTGGGGGGAGGGCTACACCGGGGAGCTGTTTTTT
few,TRBV7-2,TRBJ2-1,-,CASVSSASSYNEQFF,TGTGCCAGCGTCTCTAGCGCAAGCTCCTACAATGAGCAGTTCTTC
few,TRBV2,TRBJ2-1,TRBD2,CASSEARASGDAEQFF,TGTGCCAGCAGTGAAGCGCGGGCTAGCGGGGACGCTGAGCAGTTCTTC
few,TRBV6-2/TRBV6-3,TRBJ2-7,-,CASSYSKSRGYSGEQYF,TGTGCCAGCAGTTACTCGAAAAGTCGCGGCTACAGCGGCGAGCAGTACTTC
-,TRBV20-1,TRBJ2-3,TRBD2,CSARDPLGLAGKIDTQYF,TGCAGTGCTAGAGACCCCCTGGGACTAGCGGGAAAGATCGATACGCAGTATTTT
-,TRBV7-2,TRBJ2-5,TRBD1,CASSLGVSGQGETQYF,TGTGCCAGCAGCTTAGGGGTATCCGGACAGGGGGAGACCCAGTACTTC
-,TRBV5-5,TRBJ1-1,-,CASSLGTRMNTEAFF,TGTGCCAGCAGCTTGGGGACAAGGATGAACACTGAAGCTTTCTTT
-,TRBV5-4,TRBJ2-2,TRBD1,CASSAGQGVNTGELFF,TGTGCCAGCAGCGCCGGACAGGGGGTTAACACCGGGGAGCTGTTTTTT
-,TRBV7-9,TRBJ1-2,-,CASSLALGVDYGYTF,TGTGCCAGCAGCTTAGCTCTGGGGGTTGACTATGGCTACACCTTC
-,TRBV19,TRBJ1-1,TRBD1,CASSTTGASDTEAFF,TGTGCCAGTAGTACGACAGGGGCCTCCGACACTGAAGCTTTCTTT
-,TRBV20-1,TRBJ1-2,TRBD1,CSARLSSYLDRVFGGYTF,TGCAGTGCTCGATTATCATCCTATTTAGACAGGGTTTTTGGTGGCTACACCTTC
many,TRBV7-2,TRBJ1-6,-,CASSLTTKNSPLHF,TGTGCCAGCAGCTTAACCACGAAAAATTCACCCCTCCACTTT
-,TRBV7-9,TRBJ1-1,-,CASSFSGQNTEAFF,TGTGCCAGCAGCTTTTCTGGACAGAACACTGAAGCTTTCTTT
few,TRBV27,TRBJ1-1,-,CASTGAPNTEAFF,TGTGCCAGCACAGGGGCGCCGAACACTGAAGCTTTCTTT
-,TRBV6-5,TRBJ1-2,-,CASSPQRTVYGYTF,TGTGCCAGCAGCCCCCAAAGGACAGTTTATGGCTACACCTTC
-,TRBV7-2,TRBJ2-5,TRBD1,CASSDRGDQETQYF,TGTGCCAGCAGCGACAGGGGAGACCAAGAGACCCAGTACTTC
-,TRBV6-6,TRBJ2-7,TRBD2,CASSEGLAGPRF,TGTGCCAGCAGCGAGGGACTAGCGGGACCCCGGTTC
-,TRBV29-1,TRBJ2-3,-,CSGARGVGDTQYF,TGCAGCGGTGCTAGGGGCGTTGGAGATACGCAGTATTTT
-,TRBV12-3/TRBV12-4,TRBJ2-1,-,CASSSTTTTYNEQFF,TGTGCCAGCAGTTCCACGACTACCACCTACAATGAGCAGTTCTTC
-,TRBV7-9,TRBJ2-7,-,CASSPSLATSYEQYF,TGTGCCAGCAGCCCCTCCCTGGCAACGTCGTACGAGCAGTACTTC
few,TRBV4-1,TRBJ2-7,TRBD2,CASSQGGNGAYEQYF,TGCGCCAGCAGCCAGGGAGGGAACGGAGCCTACGAGCAGTACTTC
few,TRBV12-5,TRBJ1-1,-,CASGRGPSTEAFF,TGTGCTAGTGGGCGAGGACCTAGCACTGAAGCTTTCTTT